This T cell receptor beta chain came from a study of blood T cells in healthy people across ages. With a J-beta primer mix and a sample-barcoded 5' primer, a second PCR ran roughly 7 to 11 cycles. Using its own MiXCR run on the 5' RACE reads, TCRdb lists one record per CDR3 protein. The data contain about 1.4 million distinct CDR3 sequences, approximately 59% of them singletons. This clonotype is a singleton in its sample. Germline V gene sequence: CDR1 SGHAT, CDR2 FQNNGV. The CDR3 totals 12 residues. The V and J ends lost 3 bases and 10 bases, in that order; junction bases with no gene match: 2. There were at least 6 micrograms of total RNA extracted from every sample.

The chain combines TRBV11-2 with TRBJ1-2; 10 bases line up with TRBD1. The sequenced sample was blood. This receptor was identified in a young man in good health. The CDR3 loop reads CASSLGQGFYTF. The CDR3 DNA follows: TGTGCCAGCAGCTTGGGACAGGGGTTCTACACCTTC.